This T cell receptor delta chain was sequenced during a study of gamma-delta T cells after stem cell transplantation. As regards this clone: This likely traces to a read error, being one base from a far larger clone. The same CDR3 can be traced to other DNA sequences in this sample.

V lost 1 base to trimming and J lost 1 base; unmatched junction nucleotides: 17. The germline V gene encodes CDR1 GEAIGNYY and CDR2 EKD. The CDR3 is 20 residues long. TCRdb re-called the RT-PCR reads through CATT. The data hold around 2,700 delta-chain clones, with more than 1.5% observed a single time. The sequenced material came from gamma-delta T cells. The TCR was taken from a human donor. It is not recorded whose cells these are; they may come from a transplant donor. The genes are TRDV2 and TRDJ1, with TRDD3 identical over 10 bases. The CDR3 sequence is CACDTVYGGDTRGATDKLIF. The CDR3 DNA is TGTGCCTGTGACACAGTCTATGGGGGGGATACGCGGGGGGCCACCGATAAACTCATCTTT.